This T cell receptor (beta chain) was sequenced during a study of neurological immune-mediated disorders. Unmatched junction bases numbered 8, after V lost 2 bases and J lost 5 bases. The CDR3 contains 15 residues. Germline assignment: CDR1 MNHEY and CDR2 SVGEGT. 2 million unsorted PBMCs were stored in RNAlater at -80 °C before RNA extraction. The cDNA was produced through 5'RACE with 10-nucleotide random UMIs. TCRdb processed the 5' RACE reads anew with MiXCR; each CDR3 protein has one entry. The data hold around 25,000 distinct CDR3 sequences, with 2% to 2.5% observed a single time. Study-level results: For the multiple sclerosis repertoire cluster, no association with any clinical or MRI feature was found.

This clonotype occurred a few times. Its specificity is not known. V gene TRBV6-2 or TRBV6-3 combines with J gene TRBJ1-1; 7 bases align to TRBD1. The TCR sequence derives from a woman between 45 and 60 years old with multiple sclerosis. The specimen was PBMCs. The CDR3 sequence is CASSYMEGALTEAFF. CDR3 coding DNA: TGTGCCAGCAGTTACATGGAGGGGGCTTTGACTGAAGCTTTCTTT.